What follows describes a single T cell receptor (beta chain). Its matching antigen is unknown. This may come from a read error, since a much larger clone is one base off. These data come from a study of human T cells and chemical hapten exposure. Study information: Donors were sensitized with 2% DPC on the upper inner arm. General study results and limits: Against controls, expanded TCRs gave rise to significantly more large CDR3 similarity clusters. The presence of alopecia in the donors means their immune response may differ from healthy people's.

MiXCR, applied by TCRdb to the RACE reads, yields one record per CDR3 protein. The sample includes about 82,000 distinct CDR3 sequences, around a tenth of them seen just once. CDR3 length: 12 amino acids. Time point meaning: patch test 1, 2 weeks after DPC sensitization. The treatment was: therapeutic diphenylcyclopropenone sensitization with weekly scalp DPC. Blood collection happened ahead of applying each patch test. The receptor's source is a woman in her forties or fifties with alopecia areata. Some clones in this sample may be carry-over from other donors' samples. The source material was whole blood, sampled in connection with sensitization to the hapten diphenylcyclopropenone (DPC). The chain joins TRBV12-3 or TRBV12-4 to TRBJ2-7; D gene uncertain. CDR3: CASSLGRYELYF. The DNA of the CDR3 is TGTGCCAGCAGTTTAGGCCGCTACGAGCTGTACTTC.